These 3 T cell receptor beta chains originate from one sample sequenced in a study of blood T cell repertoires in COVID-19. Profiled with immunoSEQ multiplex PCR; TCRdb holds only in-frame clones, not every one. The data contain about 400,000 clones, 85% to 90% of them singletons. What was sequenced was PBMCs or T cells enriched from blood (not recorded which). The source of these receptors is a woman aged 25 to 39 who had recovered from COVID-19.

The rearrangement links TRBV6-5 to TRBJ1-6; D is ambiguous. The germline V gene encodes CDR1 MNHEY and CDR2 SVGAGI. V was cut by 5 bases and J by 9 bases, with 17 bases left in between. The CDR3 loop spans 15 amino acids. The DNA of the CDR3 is TGTGCCAGCAGTCCCGGACTCCCCTCCGGTTCACCCCTCCACTTT. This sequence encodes CASSPGLPSGSPLHF.

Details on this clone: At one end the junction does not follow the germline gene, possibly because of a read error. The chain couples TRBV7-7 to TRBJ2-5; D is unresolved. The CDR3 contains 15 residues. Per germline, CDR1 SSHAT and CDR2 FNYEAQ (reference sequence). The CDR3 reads CASSLGHSSQETQYF. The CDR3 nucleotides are TGTGCTAGCAGCTTAGGGCACAGTTCCCAAGAGACCCAGTACTTC.

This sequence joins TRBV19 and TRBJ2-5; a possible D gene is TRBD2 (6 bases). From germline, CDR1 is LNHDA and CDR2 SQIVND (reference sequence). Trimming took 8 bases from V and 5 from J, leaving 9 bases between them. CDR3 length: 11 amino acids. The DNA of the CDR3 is TGTGCCAGTCAGGCGGGGGAGACCCAGTACTTC. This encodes CASQAGETQYF.